Listed below are T cell receptor beta chains from one sample, sequenced in a study of blood T cell repertoires in COVID-19. Libraries were prepared by immunoSEQ multiplex PCR; TCRdb keeps only in-frame clonotypes and omits some of them. The sample has 140,000 or so clones, around 72% seen once; the top ten hold about 1.8%. The sample was peripheral blood. The origin of the receptors is a woman aged 55-70 years with acute or convalescent COVID-19. Each CDR3 is given with its conserved first and last residue. A D gene is named only where the DNA matches it firmly. Clone size, where shown, is once, few, many, or a class for clones that have expanded.

TRBV19,TRBJ1-5,.,.,CASTAGSNQPQHF,TGTGCCAGTACTGCCGGTAGCAATCAGCCCCAGCATTTT
TRBV6-5,TRBJ2-7,.,TRBD1,CASSYLGQGVYEQYF,TGTGCCAGCAGTTACCTGGGACAGGGGGTCTACGAGCAGTACTTC
TRBV4-1,TRBJ2-7,.,TRBD2,CASSRIMSGSLRTPSYEQYF,TGCGCCAGCAGCCGGATAATGAGCGGGAGTTTAAGGACTCCTAGCTACGAGCAGTACTTC
TRBV5-1,TRBJ1-6,.,.,CASSDQGGSPLHF,TGCGCCAGCAGCGATCAAGGGGGTTCACCCCTCCACTTT
TRBV19,TRBJ1-3,.,TRBD1,CASSGTGWQNTIYF,TGTGCCAGTAGCGGGACAGGGTGGCAAAACACCATATATTTT
TRBV9,TRBJ2-1,.,.,CASSVALDRAAYNEQFF,TGTGCCAGCAGCGTAGCGCTGGACCGAGCGGCCTACAATGAGCAGTTCTTC
TRBV28,TRBJ2-3,.,TRBD2,CASSPDLAGAPDTQYF,TGTGCCAGCAGTCCTGATCTAGCGGGGGCCCCAGATACGCAGTATTTT
TRBV28,TRBJ2-5,.,.,CASSFLVAGQETQYF,TGTGCCAGCAGTTTCTTGGTTGCGGGGCAAGAGACCCAGTACTTC
TRBV6-8,TRBJ2-1,.,TRBD2,CASSKGLAGVHNEQFF,TGTGCCAGCAGTAAGGGACTAGCGGGAGTCCACAATGAGCAGTTCTTC
TRBV11-2,TRBJ1-1,.,TRBD1,CASSLDRGQGTAFF,TGTGCCAGCAGCTTAGATCGAGGACAGGGTACGGCTTTCTTT
TRBV13,TRBJ1-5,.,.,CASSLRGMSNQPQHF,TGTGCCAGCAGCTTAAGAGGGATGAGCAATCAGCCCCAGCATTTT
TRBV18,TRBJ2-7,.,TRBD1,CASSPRGQAYEQYF,TGTGCCAGCTCACCACGGGGACAGGCCTACGAGCAGTACTTC
TRBV5-1,TRBJ2-1,.,.,CASGAGIAYNEQFF,TGCGCCAGCGGGGCGGGAATCGCCTACAATGAGCAGTTCTTC
TRBV4-1,TRBJ2-2,.,.,CASSEGDRNTGELFF,TGCGCCAGCAGCGAGGGGGACCGGAACACCGGGGAGCTGTTTTTT
TRBV29-1,TRBJ2-3,once,TRBD2,CSASGTREQGDTQYF,TGCAGCGCCTCAGGGACTAGGGAGCAGGGAGATACGCAGTATTTT